One TCR beta chain is described in this entry. This record comes from a study of blood T cell repertoires in COVID-19. Whole-study context: COVID-19 samples, acute and convalescent, were from the United States, Italy and Spain.

Clones were read by immunoSEQ multiplex PCR, and TCRdb kept only the in-frame ones, dropping some. The sample lists hundreds of thousands of clones; roughly 89% were seen once. Germline-derived CDR1 and CDR2 are MNHEY and SVGAGI. Between the trimmed V and J ends, which lost 4 bases and 7 bases, there was a span of 20 bases. The CDR3 sequence is 16 residues long. The sample consisted of peripheral blood. The clonotype was recovered from a man younger than 35 with COVID-19, enrolled during active disease. The chain couples TRBV6-5 to TRBJ2-1, with a weak D call TRBD2 (7 bases). The CDR3 nucleotides are TGTGCCAGCAGTTCGACACGAGGGGGGGCCTTGAATGAGCAGTTCTTC. Residues: CASSSTRGGALNEQFF.